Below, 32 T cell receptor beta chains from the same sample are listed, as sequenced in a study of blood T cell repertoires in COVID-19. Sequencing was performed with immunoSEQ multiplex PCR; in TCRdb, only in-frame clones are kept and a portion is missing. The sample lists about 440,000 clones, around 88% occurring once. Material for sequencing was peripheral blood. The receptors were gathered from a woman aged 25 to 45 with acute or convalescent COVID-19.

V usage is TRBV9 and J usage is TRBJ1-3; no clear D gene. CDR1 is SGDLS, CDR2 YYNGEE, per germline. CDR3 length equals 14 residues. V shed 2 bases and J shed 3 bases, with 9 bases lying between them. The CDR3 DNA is TGTGCCAGCAGCGTTCATTACAGTGGAAACACCATATATTTT. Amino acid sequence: CASSVHYSGNTIYF.

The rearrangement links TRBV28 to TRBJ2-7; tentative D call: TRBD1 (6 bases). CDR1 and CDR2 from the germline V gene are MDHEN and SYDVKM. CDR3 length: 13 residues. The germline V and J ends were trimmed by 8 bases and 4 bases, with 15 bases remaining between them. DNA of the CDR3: TGTGCCAGCCTTGAGACAGGCACGTACGAGCAGTACTTC. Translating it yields CASLETGTYEQYF.

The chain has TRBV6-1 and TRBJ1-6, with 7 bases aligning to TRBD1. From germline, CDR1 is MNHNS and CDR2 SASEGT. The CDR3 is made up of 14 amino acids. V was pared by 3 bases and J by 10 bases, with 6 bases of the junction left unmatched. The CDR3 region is CASSESGQRSPLHF. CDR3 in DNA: TGTGCCAGCAGTGAGTCGGGACAGCGATCACCCCTCCACTTT.

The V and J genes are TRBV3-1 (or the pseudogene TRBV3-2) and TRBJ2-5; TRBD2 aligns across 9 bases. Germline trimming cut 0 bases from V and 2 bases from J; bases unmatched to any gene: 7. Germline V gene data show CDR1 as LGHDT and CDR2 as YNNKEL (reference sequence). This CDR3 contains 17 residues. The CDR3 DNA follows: TGTGCCAGCAGCCAAGACTTTGGTAGCGGGGGACAAGAGACCCAGTACTTC. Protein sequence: CASSQDFGSGGQETQYF.

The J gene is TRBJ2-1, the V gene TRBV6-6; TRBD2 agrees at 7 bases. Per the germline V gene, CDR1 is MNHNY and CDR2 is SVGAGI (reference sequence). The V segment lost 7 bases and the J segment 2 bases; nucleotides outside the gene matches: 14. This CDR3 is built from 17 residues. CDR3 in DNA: TGTGCCAGCACTCGAGCGGGGCGGGAAGTTCCCTACAATGAGCAGTTCTTC. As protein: CASTRAGREVPYNEQFF.

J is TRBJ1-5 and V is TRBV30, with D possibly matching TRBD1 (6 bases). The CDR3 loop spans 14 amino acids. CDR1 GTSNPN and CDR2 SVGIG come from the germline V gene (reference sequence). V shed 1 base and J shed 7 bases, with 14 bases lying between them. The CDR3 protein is CAWSAGGYRQPQHF. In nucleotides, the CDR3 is TGTGCCTGGAGTGCGGGGGGCTATAGGCAGCCCCAGCATTTT.

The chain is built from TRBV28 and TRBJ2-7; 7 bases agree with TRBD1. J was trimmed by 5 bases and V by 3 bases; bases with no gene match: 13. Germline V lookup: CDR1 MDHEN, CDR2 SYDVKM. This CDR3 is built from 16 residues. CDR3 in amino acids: CASSFGMIPGQDEQYF. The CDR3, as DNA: TGTGCCAGCAGTTTTGGGATGATTCCTGGACAGGACGAGCAGTACTTC. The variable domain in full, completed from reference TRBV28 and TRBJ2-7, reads DVKVTQSSRYLVKRTGEKVFLECVQDMDHENMFWYRQDPGLGLRLIYFSYDVKMKEKGDIPEGYSVSREKKERFSLILESASTNQTSMYLCASSFGMIPGQDEQYFGPGTRLTVT.

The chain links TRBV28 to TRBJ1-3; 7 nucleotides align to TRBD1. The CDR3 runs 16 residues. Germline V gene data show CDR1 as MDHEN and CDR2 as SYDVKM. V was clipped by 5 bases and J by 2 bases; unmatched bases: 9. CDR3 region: CASSPLRDRTGNTIYF. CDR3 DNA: TGTGCCAGCAGTCCTCTCCGGGACAGAACTGGAAACACCATATATTTT. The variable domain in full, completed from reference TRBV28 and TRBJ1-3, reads DVKVTQSSRYLVKRTGEKVFLECVQDMDHENMFWYRQDPGLGLRLIYFSYDVKMKEKGDIPEGYSVSREKKERFSLILESASTNQTSMYLCASSPLRDRTGNTIYFGEGSWLTVV.

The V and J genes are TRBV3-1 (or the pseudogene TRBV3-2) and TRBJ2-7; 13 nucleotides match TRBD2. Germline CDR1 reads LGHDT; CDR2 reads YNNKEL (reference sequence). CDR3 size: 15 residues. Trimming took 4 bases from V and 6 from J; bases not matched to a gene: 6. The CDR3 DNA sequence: TGTGCCAGCAGCCTGCGGACTAGCGGGAGTTCCGAGCAGTACTTC. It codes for CASSLRTSGSSEQYF.

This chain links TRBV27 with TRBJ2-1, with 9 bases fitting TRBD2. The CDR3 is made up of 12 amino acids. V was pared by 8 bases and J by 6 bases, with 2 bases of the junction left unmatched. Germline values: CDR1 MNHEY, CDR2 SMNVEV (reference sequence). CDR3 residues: CASRAGGNEQFF. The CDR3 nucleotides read TGTGCCAGCCGAGCGGGGGGCAATGAGCAGTTCTTC.

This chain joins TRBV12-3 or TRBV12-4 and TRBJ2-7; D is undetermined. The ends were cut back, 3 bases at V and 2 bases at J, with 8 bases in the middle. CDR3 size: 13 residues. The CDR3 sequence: CASSLSIAYEQYF. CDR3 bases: TGTGCCAGCAGTTTGTCAATAGCCTACGAGCAGTACTTC.

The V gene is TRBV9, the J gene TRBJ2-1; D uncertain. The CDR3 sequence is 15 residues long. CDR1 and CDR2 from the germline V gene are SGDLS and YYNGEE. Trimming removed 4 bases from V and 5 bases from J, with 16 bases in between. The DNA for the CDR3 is TGTGCCAGCAGCTTTCGATTCCAGATGGACAATGAGCAGTTCTTC. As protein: CASSFRFQMDNEQFF.

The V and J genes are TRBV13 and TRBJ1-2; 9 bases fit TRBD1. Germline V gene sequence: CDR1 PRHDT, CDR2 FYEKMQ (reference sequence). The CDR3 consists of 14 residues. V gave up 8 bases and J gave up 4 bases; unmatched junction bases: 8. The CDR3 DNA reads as TGTGCCAGCGGACGAACAGGGGGCACCTATGGCTACACCTTC. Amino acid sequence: CASGRTGGTYGYTF.

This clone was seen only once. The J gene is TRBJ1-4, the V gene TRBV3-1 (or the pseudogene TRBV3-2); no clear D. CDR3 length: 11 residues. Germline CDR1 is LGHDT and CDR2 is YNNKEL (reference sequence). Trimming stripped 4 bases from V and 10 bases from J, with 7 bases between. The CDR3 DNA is TGTGCCAGCAGCCTGGGAGGAAAACTGTTTTTT. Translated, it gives CASSLGGKLFF.

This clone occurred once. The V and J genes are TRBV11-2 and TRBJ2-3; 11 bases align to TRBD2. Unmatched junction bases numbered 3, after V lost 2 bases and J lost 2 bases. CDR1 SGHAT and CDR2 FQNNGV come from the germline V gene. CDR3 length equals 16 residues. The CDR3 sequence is CASSLLAGGTTDTQYF. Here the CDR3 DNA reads TGTGCCAGCAGCTTACTAGCGGGGGGAACCACAGATACGCAGTATTTT.

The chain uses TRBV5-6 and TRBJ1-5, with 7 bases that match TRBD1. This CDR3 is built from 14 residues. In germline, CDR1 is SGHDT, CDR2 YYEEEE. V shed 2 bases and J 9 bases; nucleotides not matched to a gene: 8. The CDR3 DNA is TGTGCCAGCAGCTTAAACAGGGGCCCCGGGCCCCAGCATTTT. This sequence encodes CASSLNRGPGPQHF.

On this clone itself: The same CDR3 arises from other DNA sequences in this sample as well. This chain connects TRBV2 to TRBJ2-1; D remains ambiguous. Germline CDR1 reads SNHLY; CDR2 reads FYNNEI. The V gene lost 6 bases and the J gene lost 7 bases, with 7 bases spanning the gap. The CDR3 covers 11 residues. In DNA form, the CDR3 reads TGTGCCAGCAGGGTGGAGAATGAGCAGTTCTTC. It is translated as CASRVENEQFF.

Here the CDR3 reads CASSQGSRNNEQFF. The CDR3 DNA follows: TGTGCCAGCAGCCAGGGGAGCCGAAACAATGAGCAGTTCTTC. The chain has TRBV11-1 and TRBJ2-1, with D perhaps TRBD1 (6 bases). The V and J ends lost 5 bases and 5 bases respectively, with 13 bases between them. The CDR3 runs 14 residues. Looked up from germline, CDR1 is SGHAT and CDR2 is FQDESV (reference sequence).

The CDR3 DNA sequence: TGTGCCACCGAAGGACAGGGGCGGTCCGGGGAGCTGTTTTTT. Amino acid sequence: CATEGQGRSGELFF. The chain employs TRBV24-1 and TRBJ2-2, with 9 nucleotides matching TRBD1. The trim removed 9 bases at V and 6 bases at J, leaving 7 bases unmatched. Germline values: CDR1 KGHDR, CDR2 SFDVKD. This CDR3 contains 14 residues.

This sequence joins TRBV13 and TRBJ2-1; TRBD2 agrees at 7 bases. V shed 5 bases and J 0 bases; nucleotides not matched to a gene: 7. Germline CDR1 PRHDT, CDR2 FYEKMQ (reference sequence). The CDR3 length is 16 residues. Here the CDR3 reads CASSRLGGSSYNEQFF. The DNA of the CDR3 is TGTGCCAGCAGCCGCCTCGGGGGGAGCTCCTACAATGAGCAGTTCTTC.

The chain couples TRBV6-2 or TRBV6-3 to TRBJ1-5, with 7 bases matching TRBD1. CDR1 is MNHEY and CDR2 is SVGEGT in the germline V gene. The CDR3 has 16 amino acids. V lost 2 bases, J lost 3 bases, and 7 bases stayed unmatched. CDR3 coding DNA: TGTGCCAGCAGTTACCGAATGACAGGGAACAATCAGCCCCAGCATTTT. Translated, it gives CASSYRMTGNNQPQHF.

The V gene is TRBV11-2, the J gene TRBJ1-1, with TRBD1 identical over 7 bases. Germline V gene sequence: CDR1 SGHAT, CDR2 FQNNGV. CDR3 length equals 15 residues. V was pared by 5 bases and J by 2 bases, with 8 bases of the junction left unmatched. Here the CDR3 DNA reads TGTGCCAGCAGCCTAACCGGGACAGCTAACACTGAAGCTTTCTTT. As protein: CASSLTGTANTEAFF.

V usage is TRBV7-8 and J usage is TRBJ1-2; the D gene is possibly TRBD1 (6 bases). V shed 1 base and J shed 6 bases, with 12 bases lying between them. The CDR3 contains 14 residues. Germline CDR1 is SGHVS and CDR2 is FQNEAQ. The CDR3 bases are TGTGCCAGCAGCTTAGGGTCGGGACATAATGGCTACACCTTC. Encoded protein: CASSLGSGHNGYTF.

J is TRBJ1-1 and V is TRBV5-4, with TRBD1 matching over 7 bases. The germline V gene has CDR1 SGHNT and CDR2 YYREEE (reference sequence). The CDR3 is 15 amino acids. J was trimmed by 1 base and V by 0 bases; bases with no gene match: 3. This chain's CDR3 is CASSLEGAKNTEAFF. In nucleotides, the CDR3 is TGTGCCAGCAGCTTGGAGGGGGCTAAGAACACTGAAGCTTTCTTT.

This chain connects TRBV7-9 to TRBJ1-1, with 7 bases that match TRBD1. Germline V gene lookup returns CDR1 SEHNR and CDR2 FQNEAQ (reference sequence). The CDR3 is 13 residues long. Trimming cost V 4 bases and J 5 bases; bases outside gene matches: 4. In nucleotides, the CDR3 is TGTGCCAGCAGCTCACAGGGGTCTACTGAAGCTTTCTTT. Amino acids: CASSSQGSTEAFF.

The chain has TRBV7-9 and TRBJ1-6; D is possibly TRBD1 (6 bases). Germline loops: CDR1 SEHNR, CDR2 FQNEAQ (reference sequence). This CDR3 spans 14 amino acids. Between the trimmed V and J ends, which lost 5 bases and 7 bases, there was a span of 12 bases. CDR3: CASSRGAVNSPLHF. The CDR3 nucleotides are TGTGCCAGCAGCCGGGGGGCGGTAAATTCACCCCTCCACTTT.

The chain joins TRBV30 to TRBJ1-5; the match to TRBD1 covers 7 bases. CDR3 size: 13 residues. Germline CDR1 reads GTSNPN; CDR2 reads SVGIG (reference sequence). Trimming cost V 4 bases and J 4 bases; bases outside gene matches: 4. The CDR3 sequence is CAWTQGGNQPQHF. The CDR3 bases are TGTGCCTGGACCCAGGGGGGAAATCAGCCCCAGCATTTT.

The CDR3, as DNA: TGCGCCAGCAGCCAAAACATACTAGCGGCAACCTACGAGCAGTACTTC. This encodes CASSQNILAATYEQYF. V is TRBV4-1 and J is TRBJ2-7; 8 bases map to TRBD2. The CDR3 loop spans 16 amino acids. Germline CDR1 is MGHRA and CDR2 is YSYEKL. V was clipped by 2 bases and J by 2 bases; unmatched bases: 8.

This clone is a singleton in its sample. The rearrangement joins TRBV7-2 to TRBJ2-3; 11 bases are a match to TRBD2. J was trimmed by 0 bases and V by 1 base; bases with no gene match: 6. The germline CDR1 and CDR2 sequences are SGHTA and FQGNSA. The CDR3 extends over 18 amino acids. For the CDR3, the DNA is TGTGCCAGCAGCTTAGGTCTAGCGGGGGGCCCTAGCACAGATACGCAGTATTTT. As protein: CASSLGLAGGPSTDTQYF.

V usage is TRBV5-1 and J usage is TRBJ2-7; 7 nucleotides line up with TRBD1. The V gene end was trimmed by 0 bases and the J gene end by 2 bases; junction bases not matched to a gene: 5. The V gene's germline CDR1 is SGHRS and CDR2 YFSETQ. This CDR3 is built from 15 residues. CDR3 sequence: CASSLDGTETYEQYF. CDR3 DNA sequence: TGCGCCAGCAGCTTGGACGGGACAGAAACCTACGAGCAGTACTTC.

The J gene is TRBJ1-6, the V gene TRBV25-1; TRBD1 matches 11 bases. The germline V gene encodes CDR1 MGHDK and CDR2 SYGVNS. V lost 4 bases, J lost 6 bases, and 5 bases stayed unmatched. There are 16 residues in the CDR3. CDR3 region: CASSAAGQGVNSPLHF. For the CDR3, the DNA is TGTGCCAGCAGTGCCGCGGGACAGGGGGTTAATTCACCCCTCCACTTT. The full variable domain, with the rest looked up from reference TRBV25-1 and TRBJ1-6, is EADIYQTPRYLVIGTGKKITLECSQTMGHDKMYWYQQDPGMELHLIHYSYGVNSTEKGDLSSESTVSRIRTEHFPLTLESARPSHTSQYLCASSAAGQGVNSPLHFGNGTRLTVT.

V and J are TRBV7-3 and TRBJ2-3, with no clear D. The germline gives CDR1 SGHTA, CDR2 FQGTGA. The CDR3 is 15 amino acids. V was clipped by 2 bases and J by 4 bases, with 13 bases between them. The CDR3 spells CASSLLASVPDTQYF. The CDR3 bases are TGTGCCAGCAGCTTATTGGCCAGCGTCCCAGATACGCAGTATTTT.